This is a list of T cell receptor beta chains from one sample in a study of patients and donors after allogeneic stem cell transplantation. In TCRdb, the RT-PCR reads were re-called with MiXCR into one record per CDR3 protein. The top ten hold around 6% of the sample, which has roughly 960,000 distinct CDR3 sequences, roughly 18% seen once. The material sequenced was blood, either unsorted or a sorted T cell fraction (not recorded which). The receptor source for this set is a human donor who was either an allogeneic HSCT recipient or a stem cell or donor lymphocyte infusion donor (not recorded which). It is not recorded whose cells these are; they may come from a transplant donor. CDR3s include the opening cysteine and the closing phenylalanine or tryptophan. A D gene is named only where the DNA matches it firmly. Clone size is not always given. Where it is, it says once, few, many or a class for expanded clones.

abundance | j_gene | len | v_gene | d_gene | CDR3nt | CDR3aa
few | TRBJ1-2 | 14 | TRBV11-1 | TRBD1 | TGTGCCAGCAGCGAGGGACAGGGCCGTTATGGCTACACCTTC | CASSEGQGRYGYTF
many | TRBJ1-1 | 11 | TRBV29-1 | NA | TGCAGCGTTGAAGGGGTCACTGAAGCTTTCTTT | CSVEGVTEAFF
NA | TRBJ1-1 | 15 | TRBV10-3 | NA | TGTGCCATCAGTGTTGGAAAAAAAAGGGACACTGAAGCTTTCTTT | CAISVGKKRDTEAFF
few | TRBJ2-1 | 14 | TRBV5-1 | NA | TGCGCCAGCAGCTTTCCCAGGGCGTACAATGAGCAGTTCTTC | CASSFPRAYNEQFF
NA | TRBJ1-1 | 15 | TRBV4-1 | TRBD1 | TGCGCCAGCAGCCAGGGGACAGGGTTTATGGCTGAAGCTTTCTTT | CASSQGTGFMAEAFF
many | TRBJ2-3 | 14 | TRBV20-1 | NA | TGCAGTGCTAGGATTGTGGGTCGAATGGATACGCAGTATTTT | CSARIVGRMDTQYF
many | TRBJ1-6 | 14 | TRBV5-1 | TRBD1 | TGCGCCAGCAGCTTACGACAGGGGGATTCACCCCTCCACTTT | CASSLRQGDSPLHF
few | TRBJ2-3 | 13 | TRBV6-1 | NA | TGTGCCAGCAATTCGGGGGGCGTCGATACGCAGTATTTT | CASNSGGVDTQYF
NA | TRBJ2-5 | 13 | TRBV6-1 | TRBD2 | TGTGCCAGCAGGAGACTAGCGGGAGAGACCCAGTACTTC | CASRRLAGETQYF
few | TRBJ2-1 | 14 | TRBV20-1 | NA | TGCAGTGCTAGATCCCTAGTGGGGGGCCATGAGCAGTTCTTC | CSARSLVGGHEQFF
NA | TRBJ2-1 | 14 | TRBV28 | TRBD2 | TGTGCCAGCAGTACACCTAGCGGGAATAATGAGCAGTTCTTC | CASSTPSGNNEQFF
few | TRBJ2-5 | 19 | TRBV6-1 | TRBD1 | TGTGCCAGCAGTGAAGAGGGGGCATTGGGGTACAGTAACCAAGAGACCCAGTACTTC | CASSEEGALGYSNQETQYF